A selection of T cell receptor beta chains follows, all from one sample in a study of PD-L1 blockade in urothelial cancer. This table comes from immunoSEQ multiplex PCR, and its TCRdb copy is limited to in-frame clones, with some not included. The sample carries about 95,000 clones, more than 75% recorded once. Sequenced here: PBMCs, sampled around atezolizumab (anti-PD-L1) treatment. These receptors were collected from a man aged 55 to 70 with urothelial cancer. The CDR3 runs from the conserved cysteine through the conserved F or W. The D gene is left open where the match is weak. Clone size is stated in some rows and not others, as once, few, many or a class when expanded.

clone size | D gene | J gene | V gene | CDR3 protein | CDR3 DNA
. | . | TRBJ1-2 | TRBV5-1 | CASSRQEDYGYTF | TGCGCCAGCAGCCGCCAGGAGGACTATGGCTACACCTTC
. | . | TRBJ2-3 | TRBV5-1 | CASSSTTKNTDTQYF | TGCGCCAGCAGCTCAACGACTAAGAACACAGATACGCAGTATTTT
once | TRBD2 | TRBJ2-7 | TRBV19 | CASSIGREVGYEQYF | TGTGCCAGTAGTATCGGGCGGGAGGTAGGCTACGAGCAGTACTTC
. | . | TRBJ1-5 | TRBV28 | CASSFSTGNQPQHF | TGTGCCAGCAGTTTTTCTACAGGGAATCAGCCCCAGCATTTT
. | . | TRBJ2-7 | TRBV21-1 | CASSRRGQGYEQYF | TGTGCCAGCAGCCGGAGGGGGCAGGGCTACGAGCAGTACTTC
. | TRBD1 | TRBJ2-7 | TRBV5-4 | CASSRQGAQNKSYEQYF | TGTGCCAGCAGCCGACAGGGGGCCCAAAATAAGTCCTACGAGCAGTACTTC
. | . | TRBJ2-1 | TRBV19 | CASSMGSLMEQFF | TGTGCCAGTAGTATGGGCAGTTTGATGGAGCAGTTCTTC
. | TRBD1 | TRBJ1-1 | TRBV5-1 | CASSKSQGAGTEAFF | TGCGCCAGCAGCAAATCTCAGGGGGCTGGAACTGAAGCTTTCTTT
. | . | TRBJ2-7 | TRBV4-2 | CASSQSPGVAGYEQYF | TGTGCCAGCAGCCAATCTCCCGGGGTAGCCGGCTACGAGCAGTACTTC
. | TRBD1 | TRBJ2-1 | TRBV5-1 | CASSPGQGLNNEQFF | TGCGCCAGCAGTCCGGGACAGGGGTTGAACAATGAGCAGTTCTTC
. | . | TRBJ2-3 | TRBV20-1 | CSDQITDTQYF | TGCAGTGACCAGATCACAGATACGCAGTATTTT
. | . | TRBJ2-3 | TRBV4-2 | CASSPGIGGGTDTQYF | TGTGCCAGCAGCCCTGGAATCGGGGGTGGCACAGATACGCAGTATTTT
. | TRBD1 | TRBJ1-2 | TRBV29-1 | CSVATGGPPHTF | TGCAGCGTCGCTACAGGGGGCCCCCCCCACACCTTC
. | . | TRBJ1-6 | TRBV7-9 | CASSSLSSYNSPLHF | TGTGCCAGCAGCTCGCTGAGCTCCTATAATTCACCCCTCCACTTT
few | . | TRBJ1-2 | TRBV29-1 | CSVGAGAREGYTF | TGCAGCGTTGGGGCAGGGGCGAGGGAGGGCTACACCTTC
. | . | TRBJ1-2 | TRBV27 | CASSEGGLGYTF | TGTGCCAGCAGTGAGGGGGGGTTAGGCTACACCTTC
once | . | TRBJ1-1 | TRBV11-2 | CASSLEGVARAFF | TGTGCCAGCAGCTTAGAGGGTGTCGCTAGGGCTTTCTTT
. | . | TRBJ1-5 | TRBV5-1 | CASSLDPGSNQPQHF | TGCGCCAGCAGCTTGGATCCGGGTAGCAATCAGCCCCAGCATTTT
. | TRBD1 | TRBJ1-2 | TRBV5-6 | CASSSQGVYGYTF | TGTGCCAGCAGCTCCCAGGGGGTCTATGGCTACACCTTC
. | . | TRBJ1-1 | TRBV28 | CASSYSSRASNTEAFF | TGTGCCAGCAGTTACTCGAGCAGGGCATCAAACACTGAAGCTTTCTTT
. | . | TRBJ2-7 | TRBV14 | CASSQGSGSSYEQYF | TGTGCCAGCAGCCAAGGGTCGGGAAGCTCCTACGAGCAGTACTTC
few | . | TRBJ2-7 | TRBV5-6 | CASSADSFYEQYF | TGTGCCAGCAGCGCCGACAGCTTCTACGAGCAGTACTTC
. | . | TRBJ2-2 | TRBV28 | CASSLEQTPNTGELFF | TGTGCCAGCAGTTTAGAACAGACCCCGAACACCGGGGAGCTGTTTTTT
. | TRBD2 | TRBJ2-5 | TRBV7-7 | CASSLVLAGGPGETQYF | TGTGCTAGCAGCTTAGTCCTAGCGGGAGGGCCCGGGGAGACCCAGTACTTC
. | TRBD2 | TRBJ2-2 | TRBV29-1 | CSVGLAGVAGELFF | TGCAGCGTGGGACTAGCGGGAGTGGCCGGGGAGCTGTTTTTT
. | TRBD1 | TRBJ2-7 | TRBV7-8 | CASSLALTIDRAYEQYF | TGTGCCAGCAGCTTAGCTTTGACAATCGACAGGGCCTACGAGCAGTACTTC
. | . | TRBJ1-1 | TRBV7-2 | CASSLTGKRNTEAFF | TGTGCCAGCAGCCTTACGGGGAAGCGGAACACTGAAGCTTTCTTT
. | TRBD1 | TRBJ2-2 | TRBV7-3 | CASSSTGGGGELFF | TGTGCCAGCAGCTCTACAGGGGGCGGCGGGGAGCTGTTTTTT
. | . | TRBJ1-1 | TRBV7-3 | CASSLIVSGTEAFF | TGTGCCAGCAGCTTAATAGTTAGCGGCACTGAAGCTTTCTTT
. | . | TRBJ2-1 | TRBV5-1 | CASSWGGNTYNEQFF | TGCGCCAGCAGCTGGGGGGGCAATACCTACAATGAGCAGTTCTTC
. | TRBD1 | TRBJ2-3 | TRBV9 | CASSVETGSQYF | TGTGCCAGCAGCGTAGAGACAGGGTCGCAGTATTTT
. | . | TRBJ1-2 | TRBV28 | CASSLSLTRGRGLISYGYTF | TGTGCCAGCAGTTTATCCCTTACCCGAGGCAGGGGTCTTATAAGCTATGGCTACACCTTC
once | TRBD1 | TRBJ2-7 | TRBV19 | CASSPGQTYEQYF | TGTGCCAGTAGTCCGGGACAGACCTACGAGCAGTACTTC
. | TRBD1 | TRBJ1-1 | TRBV5-1 | CASSPGTGGTEAFF | TGCGCCAGCAGCCCCGGGACAGGGGGCACTGAAGCTTTCTTT
. | TRBD2 | TRBJ2-5 | TRBV4-2 | CASSPTSGGQETQYF | TGTGCCAGCAGCCCGACTAGCGGGGGCCAAGAGACCCAGTACTTC
once | . | TRBJ2-3 | TRBV7-2 | CASSSPGGQDTQYF | TGTGCCAGCAGCTCCCCAGGGGGGCAAGATACGCAGTATTTT
. | . | TRBJ1-4 | TRBV28 | CASSQTGSTNEKLFF | TGTGCCAGCAGTCAAACAGGGTCTACTAATGAAAAACTGTTTTTT
once | . | TRBJ2-3 | TRBV6-5 | CASSYLTSDTQYF | TGTGCCAGCAGTTACTTGACTTCAGATACGCAGTATTTT
. | TRBD2 | TRBJ2-5 | TRBV30 | CAWSVSVGGWPEETQYF | TGTGCCTGGAGTGTAAGTGTGGGAGGGTGGCCAGAAGAGACCCAGTACTTC
few | . | TRBJ1-1 | TRBV18 | CASSRPGVTEAFF | TGTGCCAGCTCACGTCCCGGGGTCACTGAAGCTTTCTTT
. | TRBD1 | TRBJ1-1 | TRBV27 | CASSLSGRGRGTEAFF | TGTGCCAGCAGTTTATCGGGCAGGGGGCGCGGGACTGAAGCTTTCTTT